These 17 T cell receptor beta chains were sequenced from one sample in a study of T cell repertoires in cytomegalovirus infection. What these receptors recognize is not known. TCRdb re-called the reads through MiXCR, storing one row per CDR3 protein. This table has hundreds of thousands of distinct CDR3 sequences, under 40% appearing once. The specimen comprised cultured CD8+ T cells from PBMCs, sampled from culture after CMV antigen stimulation. These receptors were collected from a human donor in good health (CMV status not recorded). Some clones in this sample may be carry-over from other donors' samples.

The CDR3 loop is CASSPWADRVNQPQHF. The CDR3 nucleotides read TGTGCCAGCAGCCCCTGGGCGGACAGGGTAAATCAGCCCCAGCATTTT. The chain employs TRBV28 and TRBJ1-5; the match to TRBD1 covers 8 bases. V shed 6 bases and J 4 bases; nucleotides not matched to a gene: 11. The germline V gene encodes CDR1 MDHEN and CDR2 SYDVKM. This CDR3 is built from 16 residues.

This clonotype was detected ten times or more. The gene calls are TRBV12-3 or TRBV12-4 and TRBJ1-1, with D possibly being TRBD1 (6 bases). V shed 5 bases and J shed 5 bases, with 15 bases lying between them. The CDR3 runs 14 residues. CDR3 region: CASSTNYRVTEAFF. CDR3 nucleotide sequence: TGTGCCAGCAGTACCAATTACAGGGTAACTGAAGCTTTCTTT.

Concerning this clonotype: A much larger clone is a single base away; this may be a read error. This chain joins TRBV7-6 and TRBJ2-7, with TRBD2 matching over 13 bases. The CDR3 is 17 residues long. Germline V gene data show CDR1 as SGHVS and CDR2 as FNYEAQ. The CDR3 sequence is CVSSLGTGTSGTYEQYF. CDR3 sequence (DNA): TGTGTCAGCAGCTTAGGGACCGGGACTAGCGGGACCTACGAGCAGTACTTC.

The chain is built from TRBV3-1 and TRBJ2-1, with 7 nucleotides matching TRBD2. Germline V gene data show CDR1 as LGHDT and CDR2 as YNNKEL (reference sequence). The ends lost 1 base at V and 2 bases at J; junction bases unmatched: 5. The CDR3 is 16 residues long. This chain's CDR3 is CASSQGLAATYNEQFF. In DNA, the CDR3 is TGTGCCAGCAGCCAAGGGCTAGCGGCTACCTACAATGAGCAGTTCTTC.

This clonotype showed up just a few times. This sequence joins TRBV5-8 and TRBJ1-1; D remains unclear. The V gene lost 0 bases and the J gene lost 0 bases, with 18 bases spanning the gap. The CDR3 runs 18 residues. Germline V gene data show CDR1 as SGHTS and CDR2 as YDEGEE. The CDR3 loop reads CASSLARREAPMNTEAFF. CDR3 bases: TGTGCCAGCAGCTTGGCTCGACGGGAAGCACCCATGAACACTGAAGCTTTCTTT.

This clonotype was recorded a few times. The chain has TRBV6-5 and TRBJ1-5; 7 bases match TRBD1. CDR3 length equals 13 residues. Trimming at V came to 2 bases and at J to 12 bases, leaving 7 bases not matched to a gene. CDR1 and CDR2 from the germline V gene are MNHEY and SVGAGI. The CDR3 DNA sequence: TGTGCCAGCAGTTACGCCGGGGACAGCCTCCAGCATTTT. This encodes CASSYAGDSLQHF.

In this sample, this clonotype turned up a few times. This chain uses TRBV5-4 with TRBJ2-1, with D possibly matching TRBD1 (7 bases). V lost 4 bases, J lost 8 bases, and 19 bases lay in between. The germline V gene has CDR1 SGHNT and CDR2 YYREEE (reference sequence). This CDR3 region has 15 residues. Here the CDR3 reads CASSGSTSRGDEQFF. CDR3 bases: TGTGCCAGCAGCGGGTCTACTAGCAGGGGGGATGAGCAGTTCTTC.

This clonotype showed up many times. The J gene is TRBJ1-5, the V gene TRBV7-2; D unclear. CDR3 size: 15 residues. Trimming took off 5 bases at V and 0 bases at J, with 11 bases between the two ends. CDR1 is SGHTA, CDR2 FQGNSA, per germline. The CDR3 loop is CASSLDVYSNQPQHF. The CDR3 nucleotides are TGTGCCAGCAGCCTGGACGTTTATAGCAATCAGCCCCAGCATTTT.

This clonotype was detected a few times. The chain joins TRBV19 to TRBJ2-7; 8 nucleotides match TRBD1. Trimming at V came to 4 bases and at J to 4 bases, leaving 6 bases not matched to a gene. The CDR3 is 14 residues long. Germline-derived CDR1 and CDR2 are LNHDA and SQIVND (reference sequence). The CDR3 loop reads CASSTRTGRYEQYF. In DNA form, the CDR3 reads TGTGCCAGTAGTACCCGGACAGGGCGTTACGAGCAGTACTTC.

This chain connects TRBV7-6 to TRBJ2-1, with 11 bases lining up with TRBD2. J gave up 5 bases and V 6 bases, and 9 bases lay outside the gene matches. There are 16 residues in the CDR3. Germline-derived CDR1 and CDR2 are SGHVS and FNYEAQ. The CDR3, as DNA: TGTGCCAGCAGTTCCCGACTAGCGGGGATCAACAATGAGCAGTTCTTC. It specifies CASSSRLAGINNEQFF.

This clonotype was seen a few times. Possible read error: a much larger clone is one base away. V is TRBV28 and J is TRBJ1-5; D remains ambiguous. Trimming left V 3 bases short and J 5 bases short, with 5 bases between. The germline V gene has CDR1 MDHEN and CDR2 SYDVKM. There are 12 residues in the CDR3. The CDR3 coding sequence is TGTGCCAGCAGTTTCCCCGATCAGCCCCAGCATTTT. Amino acids: CASSFPDQPQHF. The variable domain in full, with the rest retrieved from reference TRBV28 and TRBJ1-5, is DVKVTQSSRYLVKRTGEKVFLECVQDMDHENMFWYRQDPGLGLRLIYFSYDVKMKEKGDIPEGYSVSREKKERFSLILESASTNQTSMYLCASSFPDQPQHFGDGTRLSIL.

This clonotype has just a few counts. This chain joins TRBV19 and TRBJ2-1, with D possibly being TRBD2 (6 bases). Germline CDR1 is LNHDA and CDR2 is SQIVND (reference sequence). V lost 3 bases, J lost 3 bases, and 27 bases lay in between. This CDR3 has 20 amino acids. CDR3 nucleotide sequence: TGTGCCAGTAGTATCCTGAATGGGGAGGTTCTAGAACCGGTCTACAATGAGCAGTTCTTC. As protein: CASSILNGEVLEPVYNEQFF. The whole variable domain, filled in from reference TRBV19 and TRBJ2-1, reads DGGITQSPKYLFRKEGQNVTLSCEQNLNHDAMYWYRQDPGQGLRLIYYSQIVNDFQKGDIAEGYSVSREKKESFPLTVTSAQKNPTAFYLCASSILNGEVLEPVYNEQFFGPGTRLTVL.

The V call is TRBV7-6, the J call TRBJ2-1; no definite D call. Between the trimmed V and J ends, which lost 0 bases and 6 bases, there was a span of 12 bases. Germline V gene data show CDR1 as SGHVS and CDR2 as FNYEAQ. There are 15 residues in the CDR3. The CDR3 spells CASSLATATGNEQFF. The CDR3 region has the DNA TGTGCCAGCAGCTTAGCGACGGCTACCGGCAATGAGCAGTTCTTC.

With respect to this clonotype: This clone may be a read error of a much larger clone one base away. The chain links TRBV12-3 or TRBV12-4 to TRBJ2-1; 7 bases line up with TRBD1. The CDR3 loop spans 12 amino acids. The junction had 9 bases not matched to a gene; V was cut back by 10 bases and J by 9 bases. Here the CDR3 reads CANNRGRVEQFF. CDR3 coding DNA: TGTGCCAACAATAGGGGGCGGGTTGAGCAGTTCTTC.

This clonotype was detected a few times. The rearrangement links TRBV2 to TRBJ1-4, with a tentative D call TRBD1 (5 bases). The CDR3 extends over 18 amino acids. V was cut by 7 bases and J by 9 bases, with 30 bases left in between. The germline V gene encodes CDR1 SNHLY and CDR2 FYNNEI. CDR3 bases: TGTGCCAGCATCGGAAGACAGCCGGATTTGTACCGCCAAAAAAAACTGTTTTTT. Residues: CASIGRQPDLYRQKKLFF.

Only one count was recorded for this clonotype. The V gene is TRBV7-9, the J gene TRBJ2-3; D ambiguous. Germline CDR1 reads SEHNR; CDR2 reads FQNEAQ (reference sequence). The CDR3 extends over 17 amino acids. V was trimmed by 3 bases and J by 2 bases, leaving 18 bases between them. Here the CDR3 DNA reads TGTGCCAGCAGCTTCTCCGGCCTATATGAGGCCACAGATACGCAGTATTTT. It encodes CASSFSGLYEATDTQYF.

In DNA form, the CDR3 reads TGTGCCAGCAGTTACTCCCAGCGGGGGGACAATGAGCAGTTCTTC. The encoded protein is CASSYSQRGDNEQFF. V gene TRBV6-5 combines with J gene TRBJ2-1, with 9 nucleotides matching TRBD2. CDR3 size: 15 residues. CDR1 is MNHEY and CDR2 is SVGAGI in the germline V gene. V shed 0 bases and J 5 bases; nucleotides not matched to a gene: 2.